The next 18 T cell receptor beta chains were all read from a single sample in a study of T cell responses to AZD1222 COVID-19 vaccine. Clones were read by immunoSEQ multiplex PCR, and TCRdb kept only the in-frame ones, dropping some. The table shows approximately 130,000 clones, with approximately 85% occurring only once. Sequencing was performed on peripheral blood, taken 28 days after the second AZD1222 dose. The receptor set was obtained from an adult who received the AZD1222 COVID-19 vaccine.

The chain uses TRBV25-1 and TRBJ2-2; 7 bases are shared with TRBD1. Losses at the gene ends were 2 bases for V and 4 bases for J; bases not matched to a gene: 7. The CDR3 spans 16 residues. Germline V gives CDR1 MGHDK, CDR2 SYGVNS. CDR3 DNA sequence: TGTGCCAGCAGTGAAACCGCACAGGGGAGCACCGGGGAGCTGTTTTTT. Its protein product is CASSETAQGSTGELFF.

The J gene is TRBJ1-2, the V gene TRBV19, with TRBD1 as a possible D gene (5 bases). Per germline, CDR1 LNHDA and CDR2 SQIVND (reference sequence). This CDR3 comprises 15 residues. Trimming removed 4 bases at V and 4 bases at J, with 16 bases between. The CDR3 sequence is CASSTWGRTTYGYTF. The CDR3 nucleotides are TGTGCCAGTAGTACTTGGGGACGGACGACCTATGGCTACACCTTC.

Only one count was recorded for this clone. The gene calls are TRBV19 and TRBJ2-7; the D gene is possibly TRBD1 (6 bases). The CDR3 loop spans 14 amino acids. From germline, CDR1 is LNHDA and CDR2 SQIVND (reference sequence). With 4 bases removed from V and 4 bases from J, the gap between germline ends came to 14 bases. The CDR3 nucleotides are TGTGCCAGTAGTACCCAGGCAGGGGTGTACGAGCAGTACTTC. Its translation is CASSTQAGVYEQYF. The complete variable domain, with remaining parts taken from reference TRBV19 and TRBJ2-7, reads DGGITQSPKYLFRKEGQNVTLSCEQNLNHDAMYWYRQDPGQGLRLIYYSQIVNDFQKGDIAEGYSVSREKKESFPLTVTSAQKNPTAFYLCASSTQAGVYEQYFGPGTRLTVT.

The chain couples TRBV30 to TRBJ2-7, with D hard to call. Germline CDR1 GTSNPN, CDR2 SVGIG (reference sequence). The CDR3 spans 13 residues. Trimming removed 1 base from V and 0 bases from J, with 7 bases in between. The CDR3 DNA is TGTGCCTGGAGTGCTTTGAACTCCTACGAGCAGTACTTC. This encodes CAWSALNSYEQYF.

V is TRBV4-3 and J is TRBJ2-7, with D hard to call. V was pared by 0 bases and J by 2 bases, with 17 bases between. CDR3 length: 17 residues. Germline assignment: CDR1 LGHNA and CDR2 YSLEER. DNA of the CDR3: TGCGCCAGCAGCCAAGAACGAGGCTGGGCGATAACCTACGAGCAGTACTTC. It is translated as CASSQERGWAITYEQYF.

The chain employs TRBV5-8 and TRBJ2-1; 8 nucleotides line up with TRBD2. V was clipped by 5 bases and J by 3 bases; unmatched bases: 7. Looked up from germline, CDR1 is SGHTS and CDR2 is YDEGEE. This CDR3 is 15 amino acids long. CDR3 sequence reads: CASRGSGVGYNEQFF. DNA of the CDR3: TGTGCCAGCAGAGGTAGCGGGGTAGGCTACAATGAGCAGTTCTTC.

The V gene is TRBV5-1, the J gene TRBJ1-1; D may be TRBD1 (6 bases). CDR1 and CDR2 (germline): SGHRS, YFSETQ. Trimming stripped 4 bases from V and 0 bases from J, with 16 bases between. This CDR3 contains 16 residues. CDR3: CASSPLQGTMNTEAFF. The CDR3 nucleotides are TGCGCCAGCAGCCCCCTGCAGGGGACCATGAACACTGAAGCTTTCTTT.

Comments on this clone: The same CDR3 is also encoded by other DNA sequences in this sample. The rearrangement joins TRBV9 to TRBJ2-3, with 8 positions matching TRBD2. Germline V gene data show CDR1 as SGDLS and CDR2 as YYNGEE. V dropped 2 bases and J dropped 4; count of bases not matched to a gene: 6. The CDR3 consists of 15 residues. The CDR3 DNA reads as TGTGCCAGCAGCGTCAGCGGGAGAGGCGCAGATACGCAGTATTTT. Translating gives CASSVSGRGADTQYF.

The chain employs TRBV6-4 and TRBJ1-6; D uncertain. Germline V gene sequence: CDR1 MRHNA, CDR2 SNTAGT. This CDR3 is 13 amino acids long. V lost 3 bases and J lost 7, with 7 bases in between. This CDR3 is CASSEVRNSPLHF. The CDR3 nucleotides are TGTGCCAGCAGTGAAGTCCGGAATTCACCCCTCCACTTT.

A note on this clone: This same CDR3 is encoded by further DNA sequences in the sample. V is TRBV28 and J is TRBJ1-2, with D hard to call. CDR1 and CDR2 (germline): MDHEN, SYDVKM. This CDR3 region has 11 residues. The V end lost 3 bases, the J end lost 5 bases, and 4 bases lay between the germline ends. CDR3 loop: CASSLNYGYTF. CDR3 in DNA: TGTGCCAGCAGTTTGAATTATGGCTACACCTTC.

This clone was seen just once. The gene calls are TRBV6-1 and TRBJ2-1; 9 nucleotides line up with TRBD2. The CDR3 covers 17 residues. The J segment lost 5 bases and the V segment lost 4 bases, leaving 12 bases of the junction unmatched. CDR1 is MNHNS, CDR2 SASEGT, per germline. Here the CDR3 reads CASSARGSLAGNNEQFF. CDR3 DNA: TGTGCCAGCAGTGCCCGAGGTAGCCTAGCGGGGAACAATGAGCAGTTCTTC.

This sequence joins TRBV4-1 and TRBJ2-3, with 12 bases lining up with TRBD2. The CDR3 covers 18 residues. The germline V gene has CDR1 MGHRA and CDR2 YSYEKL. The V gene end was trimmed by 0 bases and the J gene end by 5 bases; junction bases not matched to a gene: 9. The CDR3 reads CASSQESGTSGRVDTQYF. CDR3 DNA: TGCGCCAGCAGCCAAGAATCTGGGACTAGCGGGCGAGTAGATACGCAGTATTTT.

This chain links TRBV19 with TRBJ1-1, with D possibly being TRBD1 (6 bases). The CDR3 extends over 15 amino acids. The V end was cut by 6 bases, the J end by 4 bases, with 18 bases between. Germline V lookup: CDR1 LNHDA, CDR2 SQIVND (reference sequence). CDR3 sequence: CASSSSWGLGTEAFF. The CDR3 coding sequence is TGTGCCAGTAGCTCGTCGTGGGGGCTGGGCACTGAAGCTTTCTTT.

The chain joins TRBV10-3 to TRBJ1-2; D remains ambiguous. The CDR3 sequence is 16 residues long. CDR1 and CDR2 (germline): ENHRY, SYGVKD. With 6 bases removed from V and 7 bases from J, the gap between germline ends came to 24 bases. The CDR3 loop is CAISINVLSDARGYTF. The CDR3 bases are TGTGCCATCAGCATAAATGTCCTCTCCGACGCCCGTGGCTACACCTTC.

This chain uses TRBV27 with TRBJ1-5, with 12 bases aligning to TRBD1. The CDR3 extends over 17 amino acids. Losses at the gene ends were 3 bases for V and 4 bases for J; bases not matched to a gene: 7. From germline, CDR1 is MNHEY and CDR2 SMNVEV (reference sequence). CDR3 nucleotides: TGTGCCAGCAGTTTTTCGGGACAGGGGGCCGTTAATCAGCCCCAGCATTTT. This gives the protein CASSFSGQGAVNQPQHF.

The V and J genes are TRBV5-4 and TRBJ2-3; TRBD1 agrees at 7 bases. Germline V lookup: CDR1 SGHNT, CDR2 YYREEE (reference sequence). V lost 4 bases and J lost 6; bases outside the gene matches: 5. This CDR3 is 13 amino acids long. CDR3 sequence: CASSPDRSDTQYF. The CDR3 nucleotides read TGTGCCAGCAGCCCGGACAGGTCGGATACGCAGTATTTT.

CDR3 amino acids: CASRGSVNTEAFF. DNA of the CDR3: TGCGCCAGCAGGGGGTCGGTGAACACTGAAGCTTTCTTT. The V and J genes are TRBV5-1 and TRBJ1-1; unclear D gene. CDR3 size: 13 residues. V shed 5 bases and J shed 0 bases, with 8 bases lying between them. Germline values: CDR1 SGHRS, CDR2 YFSETQ.

CDR3 region: CASSITGAGTEAFF. CDR3 in DNA: TGTGCCAGTAGTATTACGGGGGCGGGCACTGAAGCTTTCTTT. The gene calls are TRBV19 and TRBJ1-1, with a possible D match to TRBD1 (6 bases). CDR1 is LNHDA and CDR2 is SQIVND in the germline V gene (reference sequence). The CDR3 contains 14 residues. V shed 3 bases and J shed 4 bases, with 12 bases lying between them.